This is a list of T cell receptor beta chains from one sample in a study of T cell responses to AZD1222 COVID-19 vaccine. Sequenced by immunoSEQ multiplex PCR; TCRdb stores in-frame clones only, minus some. The table has around 100,000 clones, approximately 83% seen once. Source: peripheral blood, taken on day 0 of AZD1222 vaccination. These receptors originate from an adult in good health. Each CDR3 is given with its conserved first and last residue. The size entry is marked missing in some rows and otherwise reads once, few, many or a size class.

cdr3_length v_call clone_size cdr3_aa
16 TRBV5-4 . CASSLGGDSNNYGYTF
16 TRBV3-1/TRBV3-2 medium-sized CASSSEASHEGETQYF
17 TRBV6-6 . CASSRQGQGVGNQPQHF
16 TRBV18 . CASSPSGTMEVYGYTF
13 TRBV12-3/TRBV12-4 . CASSRPGFYGYTF
13 TRBV11-2 . CASSLDYTGELFF
14 TRBV6-5 . CASRISTGVDTQYF
14 TRBV3-1/TRBV3-2 few CASSQGERNQPQHF
14 TRBV7-2 . CASSWGGSGYGYTF
15 TRBV6-5 . CASSYSTGPHYGYTF
11 TRBV7-8 once CASSPSYEQYF